This passage covers 10 T cell receptor beta chains from one sample sequenced in a study of blood T cell repertoires in COVID-19. Sequencing was performed with immunoSEQ multiplex PCR; in TCRdb, only in-frame clones are kept and a portion is missing. The sample includes over 250,000 clones, 75% to 90% of them seen just once. The sequenced material came from peripheral blood. The receptors come from a woman aged 70 to 79 with COVID-19, enrolled during active disease.

This clone was counted a few times. The chain links TRBV28 to TRBJ1-6, with TRBD1 matching 9 bases. The V gene's germline CDR1 is MDHEN and CDR2 SYDVKM. The CDR3 totals 16 residues. V lost 5 bases and J lost 5; bases outside the gene matches: 7. The CDR3 protein is CASSAVGQGDNSPLHF. The CDR3, as DNA: TGTGCCAGCAGTGCGGTGGGACAGGGCGATAATTCACCCCTCCACTTT.

The V call is TRBV3-1 (or the pseudogene TRBV3-2), the J call TRBJ1-1; D is ambiguous. The CDR3 sequence is 14 residues long. V lost 2 bases and J lost 1, with 8 bases in between. The germline gives CDR1 LGHDT, CDR2 YNNKEL (reference sequence). In DNA, the CDR3 is TGTGCCAGCAGCCAACCCGACAAGAACACTGAAGCTTTCTTT. It encodes CASSQPDKNTEAFF.

V is TRBV2 and J is TRBJ1-1; D is unresolved. The V end was cut by 8 bases, the J end by 0 bases, with 4 bases between. This CDR3 contains 11 residues. The germline gives CDR1 SNHLY, CDR2 FYNNEI. The CDR3 region is CASHLNTEAFF. As DNA, the CDR3 is TGTGCCAGCCATCTGAACACTGAAGCTTTCTTT.

This clone has a count of ten or more. The chain carries TRBV7-9 and TRBJ1-4; D is uncertain. CDR3 length: 12 amino acids. Deletions cut 6 bases from V and 7 bases from J, with 9 bases between. The germline gives CDR1 SEHNR, CDR2 FQNEAQ (reference sequence). The CDR3 is CASSPGSEKLFF. The CDR3, as DNA: TGTGCCAGCAGTCCCGGGAGTGAAAAACTGTTTTTT.

The rearrangement joins TRBV11-2 to TRBJ1-1, with TRBD1 as a possible D gene (5 bases). The V gene lost 4 bases and the J gene lost 6 bases, with 12 bases spanning the gap. The CDR3 length is 13 residues. Looked up from germline, CDR1 is SGHAT and CDR2 is FQNNGV. CDR3: CASSSRVRAEAFF. As DNA, the CDR3 is TGTGCCAGCAGCTCCAGGGTTCGGGCTGAAGCTTTCTTT.

The chain recombines TRBV5-8 with TRBJ2-7; 8 bases fit TRBD1. Germline CDR1 and CDR2: SGHTS and YDEGEE. After removal of 5 bases from V and 5 bases from J, the junction contained 12 bases not matched to a gene. This CDR3 region has 15 residues. In nucleotides, the CDR3 is TGTGCCAGCAGTTCGACTCGGACAGGGTGGAACGAGCAGTACTTC. This gives the protein CASSSTRTGWNEQYF.

This clone occurred many times. V usage is TRBV19 and J usage is TRBJ2-7; 9 bases align to TRBD1. The germline CDR1 and CDR2 sequences are LNHDA and SQIVND (reference sequence). The trim removed 5 bases at V and 7 bases at J, leaving 12 bases unmatched. The CDR3 runs 15 residues. This chain's CDR3 is CASSPDRDRAREQYF. CDR3 sequence (DNA): TGTGCCAGTAGTCCCGACCGGGACAGGGCAAGAGAGCAGTACTTC.

The V and J genes are TRBV27 and TRBJ2-7, with D perhaps matching TRBD2 (6 bases). The germline V gene has CDR1 MNHEY and CDR2 SMNVEV (reference sequence). The V gene lost 4 bases and the J gene lost 6 bases, with 28 bases spanning the gap. This CDR3 has 18 residues. CDR3 protein: CASSSRTPFTLLRGEQYF. DNA of the CDR3: TGTGCCAGCAGTTCCCGGACACCTTTTACCCTTCTGCGGGGCGAGCAGTACTTC.

The chain is built from TRBV18 and TRBJ1-4, with D perhaps matching TRBD1 (6 bases). Trimming stripped 4 bases from V and 4 bases from J, with 10 bases between. Germline CDR1 reads KGHSH; CDR2 reads LQKENI. The length of the CDR3 is 14 residues. Here the CDR3 reads CASSLDRSNEKLFF. The CDR3 bases are TGTGCCAGCTCACTCGACAGGAGTAATGAAAAACTGTTTTTT. Combining the CDR3 with reference TRBV18 and TRBJ1-4 gives the whole variable domain NAGVMQNPRHLVRRRGQEARLRCSPMKGHSHVYWYRQLPEEGLKFMVYLQKENIIDESGMPKERFSAEFPKEGPSILRIQQVVRGDSAAYFCASSLDRSNEKLFFGSGTQLSVL.

This clone showed up just once. The rearrangement joins TRBV18 to TRBJ1-5; D ambiguous. The CDR3 consists of 14 residues. Germline assignment: CDR1 KGHSH and CDR2 LQKENI. Trimming shortened V by 6 bases and J by 4 bases, and 13 bases separated the two germline ends. The CDR3, as DNA: TGTGCCAGCTCCCGCGGACGGGAGAATCAGCCCCAGCATTTT. It is translated as CASSRGRENQPQHF.